A single T cell receptor beta chain is shown here with its context. There is no known antigen for this receptor. Base qualities are not at hand, and no much larger clone is one base apart. The trial excluded patients who had a history of autoimmune disease or were on systemic immunosuppression. Peripheral blood for TCR sequencing was collected from all dose cohorts at baseline, on cycle 4 day 1, and on cycle 7 day 1. Samples came from an open-label, multicenter, first-in-human phase I dose-escalation trial of ivuxolimab. The trial enrolled adults with locally advanced or metastatic head and neck squamous cell, hepatocellular, melanoma or renal cell carcinoma. Before TCR sequencing, CD4+ T cells and CD8+ T cells were sorted from peripheral blood as separate populations. These data originate in a study of OX40 agonist ivuxolimab in advanced cancers. About the study as a whole: Ivuxolimab was a fully human IgG2 agonistic monoclonal antibody targeting the costimulatory receptor OX40 (CD134). Intravenous ivuxolimab was administered to patients every 2 weeks at six dose levels: 0.01, 0.1, 0.3, 1.5, 3 and 10 mg/kg. Of the approximately 54 patients in dose escalation, approximately 20 had hepatocellular carcinoma, roughly 15 had melanoma, 9 had renal cell carcinoma and 9 had head and neck cancer. The dose-escalation cohort was 82.7% male with a mean age of about 60 years, ranging from about 20 to 80. Patients were allowed to have had prior anti-PD-1, anti-PD-L1 or anti-CTLA-4 therapy, and approximately 40% of the dose-escalation patients had previously received checkpoint inhibitors. Three dose-escalation patients achieved partial responses, one with hepatocellular carcinoma and two with cutaneous melanoma. Peripheral TCRbeta sequencing was intended to test whether TCR sequence diversity was altered and clonal T-cell expansion was caused by ivuxolimab. The paper covers the monotherapy dose-escalation part of the phase I ivuxolimab trial, which included N of about 51 patients. General findings and caveats noted by the study authors: The antigen specificity of the peripheral T cells that underwent clonal expansion was not determined. Low levels of normalized T-cell clonal expansion were also seen in some patients who did not respond. After ivuxolimab, more expanded clones were found on average in CD8+ T cells than in CD4+ T cells. In partial responders in the 0.1-3.0 mg/kg groups, normalized peripheral clonal expansion was found to be among the lowest, especially among CD8+ T cells. Clonal expansion of both CD4+ and CD8+ blood T cells was observed from baseline to week 6 at doses 0.1 to 3.0 mg/kg.

The CDR3 contains 12 residues, cysteine and phenylalanine counted. The read is trimmed to its CDR3 DNA, 36 bases read in frame from base 1. Via the germline V gene, CDR1 is SQVTM and CDR2 ANQGSEA. V loses 4 bases, J loses 5 bases, and the germline ends lie 9 bases apart. Genomic DNA was isolated from the sorted cells so that the TCRbeta CDR3 region could be sequenced. The immunoSEQ Assay was used for sequencing of TCRbeta CDR3 regions. TCRdb stores this immuneACCESS table with in-frame sequences only. Part of the clones is absent; in the studies checked, under half of the shortfall reflects unresolved V genes, and no reason is known for the rest. In all, the sample holds some 83,000 clones, and 75% to 95% of those were seen once. Roughly 8.9% of the sample is taken by the ten largest.

This TCR was sampled from an adult with an advanced solid tumor such as melanoma, head and neck, liver or kidney cancer. The source was CD4+ or CD8+ T cells sorted from blood, collected in a trial of the OX40 agonist ivuxolimab. The chain couples TRBV29-1 to TRBJ1-3; no D gene can be assigned with confidence. The CDR3 reads CSVGDLRNTIYF. The nucleotide sequence reads as follows: TGCAGCGTTGGAGACCTAAGAAACACCATATATTTT.